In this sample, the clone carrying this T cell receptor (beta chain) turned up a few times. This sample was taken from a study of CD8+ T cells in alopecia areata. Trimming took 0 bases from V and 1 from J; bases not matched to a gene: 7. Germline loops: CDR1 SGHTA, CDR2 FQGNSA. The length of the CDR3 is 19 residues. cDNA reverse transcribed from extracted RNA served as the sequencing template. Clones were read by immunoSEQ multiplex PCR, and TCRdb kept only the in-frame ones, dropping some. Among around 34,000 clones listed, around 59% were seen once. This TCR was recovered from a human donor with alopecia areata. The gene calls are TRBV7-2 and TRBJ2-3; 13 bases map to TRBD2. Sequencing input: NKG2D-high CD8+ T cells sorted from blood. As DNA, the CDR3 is TGTGCCAGCAGCTTAGCTACAAGACTAGCGGGGGGCCGCACAGATACGCAGTATTTT. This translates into CASSLATRLAGGRTDTQYF.